This T cell receptor beta chain comes out of a study of T cell responses to AZD1222 COVID-19 vaccine (dated by TCRdb to about 2021). About the investigation overall: A total of approximately 240 trial participants underwent TCR sequencing, of whom some 210 received two doses of AZD1222 and some 25 received two doses of the MenACWY control vaccine. Trial participants were enrolled by age into subgroups of 18-55, 56-69 and 70-plus years, and about 150, 27 and 61 TCR-sequenced participants, respectively, were included in these subgroups. The study at large found these results: Participants were mostly white British, with more females than males. The authors suggested clonal diversity may have been underestimated. The vaccine-associated CD4 TCRs covered the entire spike protein, and the dominant responses fell in regions 160-218 and 743-854. Epitopes outside the regions mutated in the B.1.351 and B.1.1.7 variants were reportedly recognized by nearly half of the unique spike-specific TCRs. Because no day 14 peak-response samples were available, repertoires were characterized only after the peak T cell response. Conclusions about previously exposed vaccinees were limited because only six AZD1222 recipients were SARS-CoV-2 seropositive at baseline. Spike-specific TCR breadth and depth rose significantly after two AZD1222 doses compared with day 0 and with MenACWY recipients. In the small 56-69-year group, the increase in depth fell short of significance, most likely because of low power.

Germline trimming amounts to 5 bases on V and 1 base on J, with 4 as the count of junction bases outside the gene matches. Including cysteine and phenylalanine, the CDR3 has 14 amino acids. The entry retains the CDR3 DNA only, 42 bases that are in frame from base 1. Sequences KGHSH (CDR1) and LQKENI (CDR2) are obtained from the germline V gene. The CDR3 regions of human TCRbeta chains were analyzed by immunosequencing. For the original study's pipeline: Repertoire TCRs were checked for matches against a reference library of SARS-CoV-2-specific TCRs that had been generated using the MIRA antigen-specificity platform. Breadth was defined as the fraction of unique TCRs that were SARS-CoV-2-associated, and depth was defined as the fraction of total T cells that were SARS-CoV-2-associated. Using the MIRA data, each spike-specific TCR was assigned both to the spike region to which the TCR was reactive and to a CD4 or CD8 class. Log10-transformed breadth and depth values were compared by one-way ANOVA with Sidak's multiple comparisons tests. The source is immuneACCESS, and TCRdb retained only in-frame sequences with V and J called. Part of the clones is not carried over; for the studies checked, unresolved V genes explain less than half of this, and the remainder is unexplained. Clone size and the V and J calls come from that table; the DNA yielded D and trimming. For this sample the table gives 150,000 to 200,000 clones, of which roughly 87% were detected only once. Roughly 0.98% of the sample lies in the top ten.

Read against the paper, the sample's time point label means: about 28 days (+/-7) after the second vaccine dose. AZD1222 recipients with second doses at about 4 weeks or about 12 weeks were pooled, because spike-specific TCR depth and breadth did not differ between schedules. Vaccinee samples came from UK trials COV001 and COV002, including a single-blind randomized controlled phase 2/3 trial of AZD1222 (ChAdOx1 nCoV-19) in healthy adults. Trial participant PBMC samples were collected at day 0 and day 28 after the second dose for TCRbeta chain sequencing. On this clone itself: Its target antigen remains unknown. Base qualities are not recorded, but no much larger clone differs from it by a single base.

The chain was built from TRBV18 and TRBJ2-5; 7 middle bases align to TRBD1. This clonotype was obtained from an adult who received the AZD1222 COVID-19 vaccine. The sample consisted of peripheral blood, taken 28 days after the second AZD1222 dose. The DNA reads TGTGCCAGCTCATCGAGACAGGGCCAAGAGACCCAGTACTTC. Its protein is CASSSRQGQETQYF.